The present entry profiles one T cell receptor beta chain with its context. What it binds is unknown. This record belongs to a study of T-cell memory formation after mild COVID-19. Study observations and caveats: The study found balanced CD4/CD8 in clones contracting day 15 to 85 and a CD4+ lean in later expanders. Memory cells collected pre-infection included some clones that later responded, suggesting cross-reactive memory joined. The SARS-CoV-2 specificity of second-wave clones reaching peak at day 37 remained unverified.

This CDR3 has 19 residues. Germline values: CDR1 LGHNA, CDR2 YSLEER. J lost 5 bases, V lost 0 bases, and 16 bases had no gene match. UMIs and sample barcodes were carried by the TCR alpha and TCR beta cDNA libraries that 5'RACE produced using constant-segment primers. TCRdb passed the 5' RACE reads through MiXCR, listing each CDR3 protein once. The sample yields about 560,000 distinct CDR3 sequences, about 20% seen once. This rearrangement joins TRBV4-3 to TRBJ2-3; 8 bases are a match to TRBD2. Sequenced sample: PBMCs or a T cell subset sorted from them (not recorded which). This clonotype originated in an adult woman who had mild COVID-19 (a few samples of this study predate the infection). Cell type and time point are not known. The CDR3 sequence: CASSQDEVNQAGGEDTQYF. CDR3 coding DNA: TGCGCCAGCAGCCAAGACGAAGTCAACCAGGCGGGAGGAGAAGATACGCAGTATTTT.